This TCR beta chain was observed in a study of T cell responses to AZD1222 COVID-19 vaccine. V trimming: 3 bases; J trimming: 6 bases; junction bases outside the gene matches: 5. Looked up from germline, CDR1 is PRHDT and CDR2 is FYEKMQ (reference sequence). The CDR3 is 13 residues long. Data came from immunoSEQ multiplex PCR; TCRdb stores just in-frame clones and leaves some out. The sample holds over 200,000 clones; 94% are singletons and the top ten take approximately 1.5%. Sequenced material: peripheral blood, taken 28 days after the second dose of the MenACWY control vaccine. The rearrangement uses TRBV13 and TRBJ2-7; 7 bases align to TRBD2. The receptor was isolated from an adult who received the MenACWY meningococcal vaccine as a control. For the CDR3, the DNA is TGTGCCAGCAGCTTCGGGACTAATGGCGAGCAGTACTTC. Translated: CASSFGTNGEQYF.